These 9 T cell receptor beta chains were all obtained from the same sample, sequenced in a study of CXCR3-negative and CXCR3-positive naive CD8 T cells. Researchers prepared the TRB cDNA libraries using 5' RACE with UMI labels. One entry per CDR3 protein, without DNA, is what TCRdb gives after re-calling the 5' RACE reads. Its table lists roughly 24,000 distinct CDR3 sequences. Sequencing was done on a sample of naive CXCR3- CD8+ T cells from blood. Subset in this sample: CD45RO-CCR7+CD27+CD95- naive CD8+ T cells lacking CXCR3 (TNR3-). These receptors originate from a human donor in good health. Some clones in this sample may be carry-over from other donors' samples.

The V call is TRBV7-6, the J call TRBJ2-2. Per germline, CDR1 SGHVS and CDR2 FNYEAQ. The CDR3 has 15 residues. This chain's CDR3 is CASSYGVGMVGELFF. The full variable domain, rest sourced from reference TRBV7-6 and TRBJ2-2, is GAGVSQSPRYKVTKRGQDVALRCDPISGHVSLYWYRQALGQGPEFLTYFNYEAQQDKSGLPNDRFSAERPEGSISTLTIQRTEQRDSAMYRCASSYGVGMVGELFFGEGSRLTVL.

The chain links TRBV7-9 to TRBJ2-1; TCRdb's D call, TRBD1, is unchecked because there is no DNA. This CDR3 comprises 14 residues. From germline, CDR1 is SEHNR and CDR2 FQNEAQ (reference sequence). CDR3 protein: CASSSVHQGNEQFF.

This clonotype is labeled medium-sized based on frequency. This rearrangement joins TRBV20-1 to TRBJ2-7. The germline gives CDR1 DFQATT, CDR2 SNEGSKA (reference sequence). The CDR3 consists of 13 residues. The CDR3 sequence: CSAIRLVGYEQYF.

This sequence joins TRBV11-2 and TRBJ2-1; TCRdb designates TRBD1, a call that cannot be tested without DNA. The CDR3 runs 14 residues. CDR1 and CDR2 from the germline V gene are SGHAT and FQNNGV. The CDR3 spells CASSVLDSGNEQFF.

The chain couples TRBV11-2 to TRBJ1-2. Per germline, CDR1 SGHAT and CDR2 FQNNGV. There are 14 residues in the CDR3. CDR3 sequence reads: CASSSSRQDYGYTF.

This chain uses TRBV4-3 with TRBJ2-1. The CDR3 spans 11 residues. CDR1 and CDR2 from the germline V gene are LGHNA and YSLEER. CDR3 sequence: CASSQGHKQFF.

Measured by frequency, this clonotype is medium-sized. The rearrangement links TRBV11-2 to TRBJ1-6; the D call of TRBD1 rests on TCRdb alone, since no DNA is present to check it. The germline V gene has CDR1 SGHAT and CDR2 FQNNGV. The CDR3 length is 16 residues. CDR3: CASSLVHQGYNSPLHF.

This chain connects TRBV7-8 to TRBJ2-5. The CDR3 covers 14 residues. CDR1 and CDR2 (germline): SGHVS, FQNEAQ. The CDR3: CASSLIEPQETQYF.

V usage is TRBV24-1 and J usage is TRBJ2-3; TCRdb names TRBD2, which stays unverified in the absence of DNA. Germline V gives CDR1 KGHDR, CDR2 SFDVKD. The CDR3 contains 17 residues. Here the CDR3 reads CATSPRTSGRTGDTQYF.